This T cell receptor (beta chain) comes out of a study of neurological immune-mediated disorders. This clonotype was counted at least ten times. The antigen remains undetermined. Broader study findings: None of the features examined (clinical or MRI) was associated with the multiple sclerosis repertoire cluster. The expanded clones of different subjects shared no CDR3 amino acid sequences (suggesting private repertoires in all groups).

TCRdb itself ran the 5' RACE reads through MiXCR, one entry per CDR3 protein. The sample has 50,000 to 75,000 distinct CDR3 sequences; 4.1% are singletons. The CDR3 covers 13 residues. Germline CDR1 and CDR2: SGHRS and YFSETQ. V lost 0 bases, J lost 7 bases, and 10 bases lay in between. The chain links TRBV5-1 to TRBJ1-1, with a possible D match to TRBD1 (5 bases). Sample: PBMCs. This TCR was sampled from a man in his fifties or sixties with multiple sclerosis. The CDR3 bases are TGCGCCAGCAGCTTGGAGCTCCAGGGTGAAGCTTTCTTT. Encoded protein: CASSLELQGEAFF.